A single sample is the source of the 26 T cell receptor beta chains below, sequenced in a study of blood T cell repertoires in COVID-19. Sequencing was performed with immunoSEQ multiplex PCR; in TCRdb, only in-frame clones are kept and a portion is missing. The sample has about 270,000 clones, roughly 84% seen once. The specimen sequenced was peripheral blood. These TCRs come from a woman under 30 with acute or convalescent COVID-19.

The CDR3 protein is CASKATSGSETQYF. CDR3 nucleotide sequence: TGCGCCAGCAAAGCGACTAGCGGGAGTGAGACCCAGTACTTC. The rearrangement uses TRBV10-2 and TRBJ2-5; TRBD2 aligns across 12 bases. The germline V gene has CDR1 WSHSY and CDR2 SAAADI. With 7 bases clipped from V and 5 bases from J, the junction kept 5 bases outside the gene matches. This CDR3 contains 14 residues.

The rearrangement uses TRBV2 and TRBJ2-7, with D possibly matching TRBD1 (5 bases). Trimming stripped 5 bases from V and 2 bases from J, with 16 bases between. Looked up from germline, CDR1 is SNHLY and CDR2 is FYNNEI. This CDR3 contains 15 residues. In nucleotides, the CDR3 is TGTGCCAGCAGTTATGACAGTTCACCTACCTACGAGCAGTACTTC. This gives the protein CASSYDSSPTYEQYF. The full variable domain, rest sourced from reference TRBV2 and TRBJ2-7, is EPEVTQTPSHQVTQMGQEVILRCVPISNHLYFYWYRQILGQKVEFLVSFYNNEISEKSEIFDDQFSVERPDGSNFTLKIRSTKLEDSAMYFCASSYDSSPTYEQYFGPGTRLTVT.

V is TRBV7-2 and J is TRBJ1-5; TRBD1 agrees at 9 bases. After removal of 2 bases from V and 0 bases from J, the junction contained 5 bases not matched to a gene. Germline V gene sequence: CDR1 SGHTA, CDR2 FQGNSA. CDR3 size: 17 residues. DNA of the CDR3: TGTGCCAGCAGCTTAAGGGGGACAGGGTATAGCAATCAGCCCCAGCATTTT. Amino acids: CASSLRGTGYSNQPQHF.

The CDR3 region is CASSYIGGQGSAKNIQYF. The CDR3 coding sequence is TGTGCCAGCAGTTACATAGGGGGACAGGGATCTGCCAAAAACATTCAGTACTTC. The chain employs TRBV6-2 or TRBV6-3 and TRBJ2-4, with 9 nucleotides matching TRBD1. Germline CDR1 MNHEY, CDR2 SVGEGT. The junction had 9 bases not matched to a gene; V was cut back by 2 bases and J by 1 base. The CDR3 spans 18 residues.

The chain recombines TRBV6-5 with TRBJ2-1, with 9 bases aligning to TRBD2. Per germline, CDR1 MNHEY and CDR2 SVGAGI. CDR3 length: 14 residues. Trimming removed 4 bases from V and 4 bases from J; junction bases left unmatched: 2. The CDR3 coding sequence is TGTGCCAGCAGTTCGCGGGAGGGTTACAATGAGCAGTTCTTC. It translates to CASSSREGYNEQFF.

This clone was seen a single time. The DNA for the CDR3 is TGCAGTGACCGAGGGAGGGACGGCTACACCTTC. Translating gives CSDRGRDGYTF. The J gene is TRBJ1-2, the V gene TRBV20-1; D might be TRBD1 (5 bases). There are 11 residues in the CDR3. The germline V gene encodes CDR1 DFQATT and CDR2 SNEGSKA (reference sequence). V was trimmed by 7 bases and J by 8 bases, leaving 14 bases between them.

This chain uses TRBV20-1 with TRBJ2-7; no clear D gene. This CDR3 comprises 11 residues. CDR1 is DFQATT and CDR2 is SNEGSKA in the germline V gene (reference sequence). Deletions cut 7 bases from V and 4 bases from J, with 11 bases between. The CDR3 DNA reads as TGCAGTGTTGGCTCCCCTTACGAGCAGTACTTC. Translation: CSVGSPYEQYF.

The CDR3 here is CSTYKGVSNTGELFF. The DNA of the CDR3 is TGCAGCACCTACAAGGGGGTCTCGAACACCGGGGAGCTGTTTTTT. V and J are TRBV29-1 and TRBJ2-2; TRBD1 might be the D (6 bases). CDR1 is SQVTM and CDR2 is ANQGSEA in the germline V gene. The CDR3 totals 15 residues. The V end was cut by 8 bases, the J end by 0 bases, with 16 bases between.

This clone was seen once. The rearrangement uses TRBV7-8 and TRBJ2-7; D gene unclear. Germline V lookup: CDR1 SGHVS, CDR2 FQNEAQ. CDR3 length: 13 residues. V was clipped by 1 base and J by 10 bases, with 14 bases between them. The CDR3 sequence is CASSLEVLGEQYF. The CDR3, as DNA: TGTGCCAGCAGCTTAGAAGTCCTGGGCGAACAGTACTTC.

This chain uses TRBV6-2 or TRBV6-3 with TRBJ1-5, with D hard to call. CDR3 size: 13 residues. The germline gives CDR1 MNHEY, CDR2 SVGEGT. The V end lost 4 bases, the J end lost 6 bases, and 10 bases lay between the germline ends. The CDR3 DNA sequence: TGTGCCAGCAGTTCCCCTAGCGGTCAGCCCCAGCATTTT. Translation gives CASSSPSGQPQHF.

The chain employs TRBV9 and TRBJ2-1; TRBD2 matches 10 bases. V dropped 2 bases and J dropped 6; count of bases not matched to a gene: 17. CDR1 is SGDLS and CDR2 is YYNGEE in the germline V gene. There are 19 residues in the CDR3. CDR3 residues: CASSVPTSGRAGNFNEQFF. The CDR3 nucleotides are TGTGCCAGCAGCGTTCCGACGAGCGGGAGGGCCGGGAACTTCAATGAGCAGTTCTTC.

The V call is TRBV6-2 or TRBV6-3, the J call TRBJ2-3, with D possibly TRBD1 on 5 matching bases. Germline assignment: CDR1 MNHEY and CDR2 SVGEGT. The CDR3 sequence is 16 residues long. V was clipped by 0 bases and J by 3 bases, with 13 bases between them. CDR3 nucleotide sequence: TGTGCCAGCAGTTACTCCCAGGGAACCTCGACAGATACGCAGTATTTT. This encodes CASSYSQGTSTDTQYF.

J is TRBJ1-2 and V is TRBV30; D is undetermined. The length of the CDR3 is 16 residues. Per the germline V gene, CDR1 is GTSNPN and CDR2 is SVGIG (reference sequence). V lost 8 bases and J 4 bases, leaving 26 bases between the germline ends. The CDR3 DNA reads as TGTGCCAGTCCTGGTACCGGACTCACCCTGGGCTATGGCTACACCTTC. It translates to CASPGTGLTLGYGYTF.

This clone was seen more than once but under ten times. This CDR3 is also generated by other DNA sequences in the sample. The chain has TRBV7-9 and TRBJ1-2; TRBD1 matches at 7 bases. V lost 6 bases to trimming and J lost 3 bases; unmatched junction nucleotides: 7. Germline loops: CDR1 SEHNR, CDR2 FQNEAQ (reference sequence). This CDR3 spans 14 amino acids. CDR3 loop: CASSLTGVDYGYTF. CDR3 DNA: TGTGCCAGCAGTCTAACAGGGGTTGACTATGGCTACACCTTC.

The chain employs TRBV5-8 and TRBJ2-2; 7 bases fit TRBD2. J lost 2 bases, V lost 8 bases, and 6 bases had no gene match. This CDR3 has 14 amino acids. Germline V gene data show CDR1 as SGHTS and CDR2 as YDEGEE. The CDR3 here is CASSAGVNTGELFF. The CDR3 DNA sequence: TGTGCCAGTAGTGCGGGGGTCAACACCGGGGAGCTGTTTTTT.

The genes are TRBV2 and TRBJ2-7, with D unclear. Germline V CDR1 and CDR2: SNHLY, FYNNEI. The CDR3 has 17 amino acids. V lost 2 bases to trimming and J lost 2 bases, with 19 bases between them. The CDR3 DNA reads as TGTGCCAGCAGTGAAATCCTTCCGGGTTGGGTCCCCTACGAGCAGTACTTC. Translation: CASSEILPGWVPYEQYF.

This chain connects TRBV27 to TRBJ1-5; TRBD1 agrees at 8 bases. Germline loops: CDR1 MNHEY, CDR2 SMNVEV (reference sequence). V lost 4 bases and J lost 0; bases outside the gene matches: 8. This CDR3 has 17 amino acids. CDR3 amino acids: CASSSPGQGGSNQPQHF. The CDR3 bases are TGTGCCAGCAGTTCCCCCGGACAGGGAGGTAGCAATCAGCCCCAGCATTTT.

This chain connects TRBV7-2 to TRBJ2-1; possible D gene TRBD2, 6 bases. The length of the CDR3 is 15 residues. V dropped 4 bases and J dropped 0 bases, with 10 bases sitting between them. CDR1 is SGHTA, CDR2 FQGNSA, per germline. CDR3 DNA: TGTGCCAGCAGCTCCGGGACTGCCTCCTACAATGAGCAGTTCTTC. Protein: CASSSGTASYNEQFF.

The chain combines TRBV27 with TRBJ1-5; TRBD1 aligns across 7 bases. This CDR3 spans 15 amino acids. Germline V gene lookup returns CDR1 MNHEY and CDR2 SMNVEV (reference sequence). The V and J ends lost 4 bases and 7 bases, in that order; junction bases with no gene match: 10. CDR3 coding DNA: TGTGCCAGCAGTTCCCGACAGGGCAGGAGGCAGCCCCAGCATTTT. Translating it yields CASSSRQGRRQPQHF.

The CDR3 spells CASSPTSGKYDEQFF. The DNA of the CDR3 is TGTGCCAGCAGTCCGACTAGCGGGAAGTACGATGAGCAGTTCTTC. This chain joins TRBV6-4 and TRBJ2-1; 11 positions match TRBD2. Germline V CDR1 and CDR2: MRHNA, SNTAGT. J gave up 8 bases and V 5 bases, and 8 bases lay outside the gene matches. This CDR3 is built from 15 residues.

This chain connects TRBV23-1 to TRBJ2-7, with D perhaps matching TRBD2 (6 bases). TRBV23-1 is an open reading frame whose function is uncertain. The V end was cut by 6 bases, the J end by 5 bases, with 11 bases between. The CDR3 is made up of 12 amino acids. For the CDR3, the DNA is TGCGCCAGCAGACGGGGGTTCAACGAGCAGTACTTC. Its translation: CASRRGFNEQYF.

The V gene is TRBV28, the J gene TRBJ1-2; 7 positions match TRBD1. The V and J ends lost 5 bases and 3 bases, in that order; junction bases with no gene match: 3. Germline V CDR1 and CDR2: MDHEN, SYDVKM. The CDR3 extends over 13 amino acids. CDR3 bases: TGTGCCAGCAGTACCCAGGGGGACTATGGCTACACCTTC. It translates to CASSTQGDYGYTF.

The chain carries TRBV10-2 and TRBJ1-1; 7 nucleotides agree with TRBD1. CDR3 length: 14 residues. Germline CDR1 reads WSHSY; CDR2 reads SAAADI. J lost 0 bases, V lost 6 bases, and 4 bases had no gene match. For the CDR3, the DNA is TGCGCCAGCAGCCCGGACAGGATGAACACTGAAGCTTTCTTT. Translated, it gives CASSPDRMNTEAFF.

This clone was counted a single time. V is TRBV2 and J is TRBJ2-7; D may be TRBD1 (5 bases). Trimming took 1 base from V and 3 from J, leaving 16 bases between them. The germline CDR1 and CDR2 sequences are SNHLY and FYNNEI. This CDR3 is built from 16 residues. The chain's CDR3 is CASSEELAGYRYEQYF. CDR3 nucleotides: TGTGCCAGCAGTGAAGAGTTGGCAGGGTATCGCTACGAGCAGTACTTC.

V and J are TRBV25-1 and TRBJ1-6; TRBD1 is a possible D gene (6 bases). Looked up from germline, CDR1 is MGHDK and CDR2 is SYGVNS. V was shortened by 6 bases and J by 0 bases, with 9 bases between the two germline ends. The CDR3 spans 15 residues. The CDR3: CASRQGGSYNSPLHF. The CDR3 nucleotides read TGTGCCAGCAGACAGGGTGGCTCCTATAATTCACCCCTCCACTTT.

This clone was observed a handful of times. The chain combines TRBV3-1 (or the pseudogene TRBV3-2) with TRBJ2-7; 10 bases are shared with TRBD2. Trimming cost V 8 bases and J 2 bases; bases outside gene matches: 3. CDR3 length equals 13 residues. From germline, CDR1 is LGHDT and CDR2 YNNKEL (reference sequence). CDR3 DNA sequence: TGTGCCAGCTCAGCGGGAGGGCCCTACGAGCAGTACTTC. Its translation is CASSAGGPYEQYF.